Below are 30 T cell receptor beta chains sequenced from a single sample in a study of beta chain features in type 1 diabetes (dated by TCRdb to 2017 to 2018). The investigation overall reported the following: In all four CD4+ subsets, TCRB CDR3 length was moderately but significantly shorter in type 1 diabetes patients.

Their target antigens are unknown. Library preparation employed the immunoSEQ multiplex PCR assay. All of the isolated RNA was reverse transcribed with the High Capacity cDNA Reverse Transcription Kit, so expressed TCRB transcripts were sequenced. As stored in TCRdb, this immuneACCESS dataset retains in-frame rearrangements with V and J assigned. A fraction of the clones does not appear; measured against another copy, unresolved V genes explain less than half of the discrepancy, and the remainder lacks a known reason. The sample table lists roughly 700,000 clones, roughly 13% of them with a count of one. Of the sample, about 0.02% falls within the top ten clones. The sample consisted of naive CD4+ T cells from blood. The cell subset or site label, read with the paper, signifies: true naive CD4+ T cells. These receptors were taken from a young man with type 1 diabetes.

This chain connects TRBV4-1 to TRBJ1-5; D uncertain. Trimming took off 4 bases at V and 5 bases at J, with 15 bases between the two ends. Germline V gives CDR1 MGHRA, CDR2 YSYEKL. This CDR3 is 15 amino acids long. In DNA form, the CDR3 reads TGCGCCAGCAGCCTAACTGACGGGCTTTATCAGCCCCAGCATTTT. This sequence encodes CASSLTDGLYQPQHF.

This chain uses TRBV2 with TRBJ1-6; D is possibly TRBD1 (6 bases). Germline V lookup: CDR1 SNHLY, CDR2 FYNNEI. V lost 6 bases and J lost 5, with 14 bases in between. This CDR3 contains 15 residues. In nucleotides, the CDR3 is TGTGCCAGCAGGAAGGGGGAGATGGATAATTCACCCCTCCACTTT. It codes for CASRKGEMDNSPLHF.

The chain uses TRBV6-6 and TRBJ1-2; D not certain. Trimming stripped 9 bases from V and 1 base from J, with 12 bases between. This CDR3 contains 13 residues. Germline V lookup: CDR1 MNHNY, CDR2 SVGAGI (reference sequence). The DNA of the CDR3 is TGTGCCAGTGGCGAGCCCATTAACTATGGCTACACCTTC. Translating gives CASGEPINYGYTF.

For this clone: In the same sample, other DNA sequences code for this CDR3. This chain links TRBV5-1 with TRBJ1-1, with D possibly matching TRBD1 (5 bases). The CDR3 has 14 amino acids. The germline V and J ends were trimmed by 4 bases and 5 bases, with 15 bases remaining between them. Looked up from germline, CDR1 is SGHRS and CDR2 is YFSETQ. The CDR3 loop is CASSPGTEGTEAFF. The CDR3 DNA reads as TGCGCCAGCAGCCCGGGGACGGAAGGGACTGAAGCTTTCTTT.

The chain carries TRBV5-1 and TRBJ2-2; perhaps D is TRBD1 or TRBD2 (5 bases each). V dropped 4 bases and J dropped 4 bases, with 11 bases sitting between them. Per the germline V gene, CDR1 is SGHRS and CDR2 is YFSETQ. CDR3 length: 14 amino acids. CDR3: CASSPGASTGELFF. The CDR3 nucleotides read TGCGCCAGCAGCCCCGGGGCATCCACCGGGGAGCTGTTTTTT.

The chain carries TRBV23-1 and TRBJ1-1; the match to TRBD1 covers 11 bases. Being an ORF, TRBV23-1 has a function that is uncertain. The CDR3 sequence is 15 residues long. The CDR3 coding sequence is TGCGCGAAACGGACAGGGGGCTTCAGGGACACTGAAGCTTTCTTT. As protein: CAKRTGGFRDTEAFF.

This chain uses TRBV25-1 with TRBJ2-7; unclear D gene. V was pared by 1 base and J by 3 bases, with 10 bases between. From germline, CDR1 is MGHDK and CDR2 SYGVNS. The CDR3 totals 14 residues. DNA for the CDR3: TGTGCCAGCAGTGAATGGCAGGCAGACTACGAGCAGTACTTC. Translation gives CASSEWQADYEQYF.

This clone occurred a few times. The genes are TRBV21-1 and TRBJ2-1; the D call in the table, TRBD1, was not verified against the DNA. TRBV21-1 counts as a pseudogene. CDR3 length: 17 amino acids. The CDR3 region has the DNA TGTGCCAGCAGCAAAGCGCATGAGACAGGGAACTTCGATGAGCAGTTCTTC. Translation: CASSKAHETGNFDEQFF.

As regards this clone: At the DNA level, this CDR3 is encoded by other sequences in the same sample as well. The chain couples TRBV7-9 to TRBJ1-2; D perhaps matches TRBD1 (5 bases). Germline V CDR1 and CDR2: SEHNR, FQNEAQ (reference sequence). The V and J ends lost 1 base and 8 bases respectively, with 11 bases between them. This CDR3 spans 13 amino acids. CDR3 bases: TGTGCCAGCAGCTTAGGGCAGGGCGACGGCTACACCTTC. Protein sequence: CASSLGQGDGYTF.

A word on this clone: Other DNA sequences from this sample encode an identical CDR3 as well. V is TRBV2 and J is TRBJ2-2; 8 nucleotides match TRBD2. There are 12 residues in the CDR3. CDR1 and CDR2 from the germline V gene are SNHLY and FYNNEI. V dropped 9 bases and J dropped 3; count of bases not matched to a gene: 0. The CDR3 DNA is TGTGCCAGTAGCGGGGACACCGGGGAGCTGTTTTTT. Translated, it gives CASSGDTGELFF.

The rearrangement uses TRBV7-8 and TRBJ2-5; 15 bases are shared with TRBD2. Germline loops: CDR1 SGHVS, CDR2 FQNEAQ. V shed 1 base, J shed 0 bases, and the junction held 15 bases outside the gene matches. The CDR3 consists of 22 residues. The CDR3 spells CASSLVRFPGGTSGGYQETQYF. CDR3 in DNA: TGTGCCAGCAGCTTAGTTCGGTTCCCCGGCGGGACTAGCGGGGGGTACCAAGAGACCCAGTACTTC.

J is TRBJ2-3 and V is TRBV4-1; 9 nucleotides align to TRBD2. Losses at the gene ends were 4 bases for V and 1 base for J; bases not matched to a gene: 6. This CDR3 region has 16 residues. Germline CDR1 is MGHRA and CDR2 is YSYEKL. CDR3 loop: CASSPWGGGGTDTQYF. The DNA for the CDR3 is TGCGCCAGCAGCCCTTGGGGCGGGGGGGGCACAGATACGCAGTATTTT.

The chain uses TRBV7-2 and TRBJ2-1; 10 bases match TRBD1. Germline V gene lookup returns CDR1 SGHTA and CDR2 FQGNSA. CDR3 length equals 16 residues. V lost 5 bases to trimming and J lost 7 bases; unmatched junction nucleotides: 11. The CDR3 bases are TGTGCCAGCAGCCAACAGGCGGGACAGGGGAGGAATGAGCAGTTCTTC. Translated, it gives CASSQQAGQGRNEQFF.

V usage is TRBV2 and J usage is TRBJ1-2, with D unresolved. Trimming left V 5 bases short and J 0 bases short, with 13 bases between. The CDR3 length is 15 residues. From germline, CDR1 is SNHLY and CDR2 FYNNEI. CDR3 residues: CASSFTRGSNYGYTF. In DNA, the CDR3 is TGTGCCAGCAGTTTCACTAGAGGATCTAACTATGGCTACACCTTC. Drawing the rest from reference TRBV2 and TRBJ1-2, the complete variable domain is EPEVTQTPSHQVTQMGQEVILRCVPISNHLYFYWYRQILGQKVEFLVSFYNNEISEKSEIFDDQFSVERPDGSNFTLKIRSTKLEDSAMYFCASSFTRGSNYGYTFGSGTRLTVV.

CDR3 DNA: TGTGCCAGCAGTTACTCACAGGGGAGGGAGCAGTACTTC. It yields the protein CASSYSQGREQYF. The chain links TRBV6-6 to TRBJ2-7; tentatively, D is TRBD1 (7 bases). The CDR3 loop spans 13 amino acids. Looked up from germline, CDR1 is MNHNY and CDR2 is SVGAGI (reference sequence). The V end was cut by 0 bases, the J end by 7 bases, with 10 bases between.

Only a few counts were recorded for this clone. This chain joins TRBV2 and TRBJ2-7; D is possibly TRBD1 (6 bases). Germline values: CDR1 SNHLY, CDR2 FYNNEI. Trimming pared 2 bases from V and 5 bases from J, leaving 7 bases between. CDR3 length: 12 amino acids. The CDR3 sequence is CASSETGNEQYF. The CDR3 coding sequence is TGTGCCAGCAGTGAAACAGGGAACGAGCAGTACTTC.

On this clone itself: The sample carries other DNA sequences with the same CDR3. The chain employs TRBV30 and TRBJ1-2; no reliable D call. Trimming pared 0 bases from V and 4 bases from J, leaving 6 bases between. Germline CDR1 reads GTSNPN; CDR2 reads SVGIG (reference sequence). This CDR3 has 12 amino acids. The CDR3 loop reads CAWSVSGYGYTF. CDR3 DNA sequence: TGTGCCTGGAGTGTATCTGGCTATGGCTACACCTTC.

The genes are TRBV4-1 and TRBJ1-2; 7 bases are a match to TRBD1. Trimming removed 5 bases from V and 8 bases from J; junction bases left unmatched: 11. The germline CDR1 and CDR2 sequences are MGHRA and YSYEKL. The CDR3 spans 14 residues. CDR3 DNA: TGCGCCAGCAGCTCGACCCGGGACAGTAGGGGCTACACCTTC. The encoded protein is CASSSTRDSRGYTF.

The chain uses TRBV5-4 and TRBJ2-5; D ambiguous. Germline CDR1 is SGHNT and CDR2 is YYREEE (reference sequence). The CDR3 sequence is 14 residues long. Trimming removed 5 bases at V and 0 bases at J, with 11 bases between. CDR3 nucleotides: TGTGCCAGCAGAAGGACGTATGACCAAGAGACCCAGTACTTC. Amino acids: CASRRTYDQETQYF.

The chain carries TRBV7-9 and TRBJ2-2; tentative D call: TRBD2 (6 bases). The CDR3 runs 16 residues. V dropped 5 bases and J dropped 0 bases, with 13 bases sitting between them. Germline V lookup: CDR1 SEHNR, CDR2 FQNEAQ (reference sequence). The DNA of the CDR3 is TGTGCCAGCAGCCCAATGGCGGGGACGAACACCGGGGAGCTGTTTTTT. This translates into CASSPMAGTNTGELFF.

This clone was detected once. The chain is built from TRBV6-6 and TRBJ1-5, with D unclear. CDR3 length equals 13 residues. Trimming took off 4 bases at V and 6 bases at J, with 10 bases between the two ends. CDR1 and CDR2 (germline): MNHNY, SVGAGI (reference sequence). The CDR3 DNA reads as TGTGCCAGCAGTTTAGCGCTGAGTCAGCCCCAGCATTTT. Translated, it gives CASSLALSQPQHF.

This clone was detected a few times. The V call is TRBV2, the J call TRBJ2-1, with TRBD1 matching over 8 bases. Germline-derived CDR1 and CDR2 are SNHLY and FYNNEI. The CDR3 covers 16 residues. The V and J ends lost 2 bases and 6 bases, in that order; junction bases with no gene match: 9. The CDR3 coding sequence is TGTGCCAGCAGTGAAAGGGCAGGGGGCTTCCCCAATGAGCAGTTCTTC. Amino acid sequence: CASSERAGGFPNEQFF.

There are a few counts of this clone. This sequence joins TRBV10-3 and TRBJ2-3, with 13 bases that match TRBD2. Per germline, CDR1 ENHRY and CDR2 SYGVKD. The trim removed 5 bases at V and 3 bases at J, leaving 11 bases unmatched. The CDR3 is 18 residues long. The CDR3 spells CAISQPAGLAGDTDTQYF. The CDR3 nucleotides are TGTGCCATCAGTCAGCCGGCCGGACTAGCGGGGGATACAGATACGCAGTATTTT.

The chain couples TRBV29-1 to TRBJ2-5, with 7 bases that match TRBD1. The J call may be wrong; the DNA end is better matched by TRBJ2-7. There are 13 residues in the CDR3. Per germline, CDR1 SQVTM and CDR2 ANQGSEA. CDR3 nucleotide sequence: TGCAGCGTCGACAGGGCCCATTCTAGCGAGCAGTACTTC. It yields the protein CSVDRAHSSEQYF.

This clone has just a few counts. The rearrangement joins TRBV29-1 to TRBJ2-4; D is possibly TRBD1 (6 bases). Germline V CDR1 and CDR2: SQVTM, ANQGSEA. V shed 7 bases and J shed 14 bases, with 21 bases lying between them. The CDR3 extends over 12 amino acids. CDR3 coding DNA: TGCAGCGCGACGTGGGACACTGGCACCGAGTACTTC. Translating it yields CSATWDTGTEYF. The variable domain in full, completed from reference TRBV29-1 and TRBJ2-4, reads SAVISQKPSRDICQRGTSLTIQCQVDSQVTMMFWYRQQPGQSLTLIATANQGSEATYESGFVIDKFPISRPNLTFSTLTVSNMSPEDSSIYLCSATWDTGTEYFGAGTRLSVL.

The sample holds a few counts of this clone. The chain has TRBV7-9 and TRBJ1-1, with D hard to call. This CDR3 has 11 residues. Trimming shortened V by 5 bases and J by 9 bases, and 10 bases separated the two germline ends. The germline V gene encodes CDR1 SEHNR and CDR2 FQNEAQ (reference sequence). The CDR3 loop reads CASSLWEQAFF. CDR3 nucleotide sequence: TGTGCCAGCAGCCTGTGGGAGCAAGCTTTCTTT.

This clone was seen more than once but under ten times. The rearrangement joins TRBV4-1 to TRBJ1-3; D unresolved. Germline-derived CDR1 and CDR2 are MGHRA and YSYEKL. CDR3 length: 14 amino acids. V shed 2 bases and J shed 0 bases, with 5 bases lying between them. CDR3 sequence (DNA): TGCGCCAGCAGCCAATCCCCCTCTGGAAACACCATATATTTT. Translation gives CASSQSPSGNTIYF.

This clone was picked up a small number of times. The chain combines TRBV30 with TRBJ1-5, with D perhaps matching TRBD1 (5 bases). Per the germline V gene, CDR1 is GTSNPN and CDR2 is SVGIG (reference sequence). This CDR3 has 16 residues. With 0 bases removed from V and 3 bases from J, the gap between germline ends came to 15 bases. CDR3 bases: TGTGCCTGGAGTGTATGGAGGGGTCGGGACAATCAGCCCCAGCATTTT. Protein product: CAWSVWRGRDNQPQHF.

CDR3 in amino acids: CASSIHRGNTEAFF. The DNA of the CDR3 is TGTGCCAGCAGTATACACAGGGGGAACACTGAAGCTTTCTTT. The chain couples TRBV6-5 to TRBJ1-1; TRBD1 agrees at 7 bases. Germline CDR1 is MNHEY and CDR2 is SVGAGI. The trim removed 5 bases at V and 1 base at J, leaving 4 bases unmatched. The CDR3 runs to 14 residues.

This clone was seen a handful of times. The rearrangement joins TRBV27 to TRBJ2-7; 10 nucleotides align to TRBD2. Per germline, CDR1 MNHEY and CDR2 SMNVEV (reference sequence). V shed 3 bases and J 3 bases; nucleotides not matched to a gene: 5. The CDR3 is made up of 15 amino acids. The CDR3: CASSFKLAGVYEQYF. The DNA of the CDR3 is TGTGCCAGCAGTTTTAAGCTAGCGGGAGTCTACGAGCAGTACTTC.